Reported below is one T cell receptor beta chain. The method was immunoSEQ multiplex PCR; TCRdb's version includes in-frame clones alone and lacks a portion of them. The top ten hold 3.1% of the sample, which has over 80,000 clones, more than 80% seen once. The data stem from a study of neoadjuvant anti-PD-1 for oral cavity cancer. Trimming shortened V by 6 bases and J by 4 bases, and 17 bases separated the two germline ends. Per the germline V gene, CDR1 is SGHKS and CDR2 is YYEKEE (reference sequence). The CDR3 length is 14 residues. Patients were newly diagnosed with stage II-IVA oral cavity squamous cell carcinoma without prior systemic or radiation treatment. Analysis of PBMCs was direct, with no culture step.

The genes are TRBV5-5 and TRBJ2-7; no firm D call. The receptor was isolated from a person between 35 and 79 years old with oral cavity squamous cell carcinoma. Here the sequenced sample was PBMCs, taken before nivolumab (anti-PD-1) treatment. Written as DNA, the CDR3 is TGTGCCAGCAACATACTCCCGGGCGTTTACGAGCAGTACTTC. Protein sequence: CASNILPGVYEQYF.